This entry describes one TCR beta chain. The antigen remains unidentified. The data were taken from a study of PD-1 blockade in classical Hodgkin lymphoma. Trimming removed 4 bases from V and 5 bases from J, with 16 bases in between. Looked up from germline, CDR1 is SGHNT and CDR2 is YYREEE (reference sequence). The CDR3 sequence is 15 residues long. Each patient relapsed following autologous stem cell transplantation, and prior brentuximab vedotin exposure differed. Profiling relied on immunoSEQ multiplex PCR, and the TCRdb table lists in-frame clones only, not all of them. In the table there are 15,000 or so clones, approximately 60% of which are singletons. Study-wide results and caveats: Newly diagnosed patients had diversity similar to the baseline diversity of complete responders. With CD4+ cells, TCR diversity rose significantly by C4D1, but not with CD8+ cells.

The input for sequencing was peripheral blood mononuclear cells (PBMCs), taken before the second cycle of nivolumab. This receptor was identified in a human donor with classical Hodgkin lymphoma. This chain connects TRBV5-4 to TRBJ2-1, with D hard to call. Written as DNA, the CDR3 is TGTGCCAGCAGCCTCCAAGGGTCTGGGAACAATGAGCAGTTCTTC. This gives the protein CASSLQGSGNNEQFF.